A single sample is the source of the 26 T cell receptor beta chains below, sequenced in a study of blood T cells in healthy people across ages. Primed by a sample-barcoded 5' primer and a J-beta primer mix, a second PCR proceeded for 7 to 11 cycles. TCRdb reprocessed the 5' RACE reads with MiXCR, giving one entry per CDR3 protein. The sample lists about 650,000 distinct CDR3 sequences, 32% occurring once. The specimen sequenced was blood. Receptors originate from a woman of 80 years or more in good health.

This clonotype occurred many times. This rearrangement joins TRBV7-2 to TRBJ2-7; the D gene is possibly TRBD1 (6 bases). V dropped 2 bases and J dropped 2 bases, with 13 bases sitting between them. Germline-derived CDR1 and CDR2 are SGHTA and FQGNSA. The CDR3 is 15 amino acids. The chain's CDR3 is CASSLTGTPTYEQYF. DNA for the CDR3: TGTGCCAGCAGCTTAACCGGGACACCTACCTACGAGCAGTACTTC.

There are many counts of this clonotype. The rearrangement joins TRBV2 to TRBJ2-5; possible D gene TRBD2, 7 bases. Germline CDR1 is SNHLY and CDR2 is FYNNEI. The length of the CDR3 is 14 residues. V gave up 2 bases and J gave up 4 bases, with 11 bases separating them. The CDR3 loop reads CASSENGGRETQYF. The CDR3 DNA is TGTGCCAGCAGTGAAAACGGGGGGCGAGAGACCCAGTACTTC.

V is TRBV12-3 or TRBV12-4 and J is TRBJ2-1; 8 nucleotides align to TRBD1. The ends lost 5 bases at V and 8 bases at J; junction bases unmatched: 14. The CDR3 totals 16 residues. The CDR3 DNA reads as TGTGCCAGCAGTCTGCGGGCAGGGGGCGCGAGAGATGAGCAGTTCTTC. Its protein product is CASSLRAGGARDEQFF.

The chain employs TRBV29-1 and TRBJ2-4, with D tentatively TRBD1 (5 bases). The end of the DNA is better explained by TRBJ2-7, so the J call may be wrong. Germline V gene sequence: CDR1 SQVTM, CDR2 ANQGSEA. CDR3 length equals 13 residues. The CDR3 DNA reads as TGCAGCGTTGGGCGACAGCACACCTACGAGCAGTACTTC. This encodes CSVGRQHTYEQYF.

About this clonotype: A read error is possible here, since a much larger clone lies one base away. The chain couples TRBV29-1 to TRBJ2-3, with 7 bases that match TRBD1. The germline CDR1 and CDR2 sequences are SQVTM and ANQGSEA. The CDR3 sequence is 12 residues long. CDR3 loop: CGVTTGLDTQYF. CDR3 DNA sequence: TGCGGCGTCACGACAGGGTTGGATACGCAGTATTTT.

About this clonotype itself: Possible read error: a much larger clone is one base away. The rearrangement uses TRBV7-9 and TRBJ2-5; 8 nucleotides line up with TRBD1. Trimming at V came to 7 bases and at J to 11 bases, leaving 18 bases not matched to a gene. Germline-derived CDR1 and CDR2 are SEHNR and FQNEAQ (reference sequence). The CDR3 extends over 15 amino acids. CDR3 nucleotide sequence: TGTGCCAGCACCCGGGGGCGGGACAGGTCAAATGAGCAGTACTTC. Translation: CASTRGRDRSNEQYF.

In this sample, this clonotype turned up many times. This sequence joins TRBV11-2 and TRBJ2-7; D remains unclear. Germline loops: CDR1 SGHAT, CDR2 FQNNGV. V was trimmed by 0 bases and J by 6 bases, leaving 15 bases between them. The CDR3 is 15 residues long. The CDR3 DNA follows: TGTGCCAGCAGCTTAGATCGTGTAAATTTCGGCGAGCAGTACTTC. It specifies CASSLDRVNFGEQYF.

Many counts were recorded for this clonotype. V is TRBV12-3 or TRBV12-4 and J is TRBJ1-4; maybe TRBD1 (6 bases). V lost 3 bases to trimming and J lost 8 bases, with 16 bases between them. The CDR3 covers 15 residues. The CDR3 region is CASSFTGSLKEKLFF. The CDR3 region has the DNA TGTGCCAGCAGTTTCACAGGGAGTTTAAAGGAAAAACTGTTTTTT.

This chain joins TRBV12-3 or TRBV12-4 and TRBJ1-3, with D tentatively TRBD1 (5 bases). The CDR3 consists of 17 residues. V lost 3 bases and J 2 bases, leaving 17 bases between the germline ends. The CDR3 DNA reads as TGTGCCAGCAGTTTCCTTACCTCCGGGACCGCTGGAAACACCATATATTTT. Residues: CASSFLTSGTAGNTIYF.

This clonotype was observed at least ten times. This chain connects TRBV9 to TRBJ2-3; no firm D call. V was trimmed by 0 bases and J by 4 bases, leaving 12 bases between them. Germline CDR1 SGDLS, CDR2 YYNGEE. This CDR3 spans 15 amino acids. The CDR3 loop is CASSVVTPGADTQYF. Here the CDR3 DNA reads TGTGCCAGCAGCGTAGTAACCCCCGGCGCAGATACGCAGTATTTT.

This clonotype was found many times. The J gene is TRBJ2-7, the V gene TRBV5-1; D is unclear. Germline V gene lookup returns CDR1 SGHRS and CDR2 YFSETQ. Trimming removed 1 base at V and 0 bases at J, with 8 bases between. The CDR3 extends over 14 amino acids. The CDR3 spells CASSLIPSSYEQYF. CDR3 nucleotides: TGCGCCAGCAGCTTGATTCCAAGCTCCTACGAGCAGTACTTC.

This clonotype was counted a single time. A clone one base away is much larger, so this may be a read error. The rearrangement links TRBV28 to TRBJ2-3; D is tentatively TRBD1 or TRBD2 (5 bases each). CDR3 size: 14 residues. V gave up 6 bases and J gave up 2 bases, with 12 bases separating them. CDR1 is MDHEN and CDR2 is SYDVKM in the germline V gene. This CDR3 is CASRSSGHTDTQYF. DNA of the CDR3: TGTGCCAGCAGGTCATCGGGGCACACAGATACGCAGTATTTT.

Concerning this clonotype itself: Possible read error: a much larger clone is one base away. The CDR3 sequence is CASRGQGANNEQFF. The CDR3, as DNA: TGTGCCAGCAGGGGCCAGGGGGCCAACAATGAGCAGTTCTTC. The chain is built from TRBV25-1 and TRBJ2-1, with 8 bases aligning to TRBD1. The CDR3 is 14 amino acids. Trimming removed 6 bases from V and 5 bases from J; junction bases left unmatched: 6. The germline V gene has CDR1 MGHDK and CDR2 SYGVNS.

This clonotype was recorded many times. The chain has TRBV2 and TRBJ2-5; TRBD2 matches 13 bases. The CDR3 has 15 residues. Germline V gene lookup returns CDR1 SNHLY and CDR2 FYNNEI. After removal of 4 bases from V and 5 bases from J, the junction contained 4 bases not matched to a gene. CDR3 protein: CASSGTSGGRETQYF. The CDR3 DNA reads as TGTGCCAGCAGTGGGACTAGCGGGGGTCGGGAGACCCAGTACTTC.

The rearrangement links TRBV6-2 or TRBV6-3 to TRBJ1-6; 10 positions agree with TRBD1. Germline CDR1 reads MNHEY; CDR2 reads SVGEGT. The CDR3 length is 18 residues. V dropped 2 bases and J dropped 7; count of bases not matched to a gene: 11. CDR3 nucleotides: TGTGCCAGCAGTTACCCGGGACAGGGGAGGCCCGCGAATTCACCCCTCCACTTT. Amino acid sequence: CASSYPGQGRPANSPLHF.

This clonotype was seen only a few times. The chain links TRBV14 to TRBJ1-2, with D maybe TRBD1 (5 bases). The V gene lost 0 bases and the J gene lost 7 bases, with 12 bases spanning the gap. Per germline, CDR1 SGHDN and CDR2 FVKESK. This CDR3 is built from 14 residues. Here the CDR3 DNA reads TGTGCCAGCAGCCAAGAGGGGGGGATTGGTGGCTACACCTTC. This encodes CASSQEGGIGGYTF.

This clonotype was picked up a small number of times. V usage is TRBV3-1 and J usage is TRBJ1-2, with a possible D match to TRBD1 (5 bases). V was clipped by 1 base and J by 7 bases, with 7 bases between them. The CDR3 is 12 amino acids. Germline V CDR1 and CDR2: LGHDT, YNNKEL (reference sequence). The CDR3 coding sequence is TGTGCCAGCAGCCAAGCAGGGTTTGGCTACACCTTC. Translating it yields CASSQAGFGYTF.

The V and J genes are TRBV7-2 and TRBJ2-1; D is perhaps TRBD1 or TRBD2 (6 bases each). Germline V gives CDR1 SGHTA, CDR2 FQGNSA. Trimming removed 5 bases at V and 6 bases at J, with 17 bases between. The CDR3 runs 15 residues. The CDR3 DNA is TGTGCCAGCAGCATCTCGGGGGCAGGTAGCAATGAGCAGTTCTTC. This gives the protein CASSISGAGSNEQFF.

This clonotype was counted a few times. The chain combines TRBV24-1 with TRBJ2-1; tentatively, D is TRBD1 (6 bases). Germline V gene lookup returns CDR1 KGHDR and CDR2 SFDVKD. The CDR3 is 11 amino acids. The ends were cut back, 4 bases at V and 10 bases at J, with 7 bases in the middle. The CDR3 loop is CATSEGAEQFF. The CDR3 DNA is TGTGCCACCAGTGAGGGGGCCGAGCAGTTCTTC.

The chain links TRBV5-1 to TRBJ2-1; D may match TRBD1 or TRBD2 (6 bases each). This CDR3 has 17 residues. Germline values: CDR1 SGHRS, CDR2 YFSETQ. V was clipped by 4 bases and J by 7 bases, with 24 bases between them. DNA of the CDR3: TGCGCCAGCAGCACCCCGACCCTTCAGGGGCGGGGAAATGAGCAGTTCTTC. Protein product: CASSTPTLQGRGNEQFF. Supplemented by reference TRBV5-1 and TRBJ2-1, the full variable domain reads KAGVTQTPRYLIKTRGQQVTLSCSPISGHRSVSWYQQTPGQGLQFLFEYFSETQRNKGNFPGRFSGRQFSNSRSEMNVSTLELGDSALYLCASSTPTLQGRGNEQFFGPGTRLTVL.

This clonotype appeared a few times. A much larger clone lies one base from this, so it may be a read error. The V gene is TRBV6-1, the J gene TRBJ1-1; D is undetermined. The CDR3 runs to 15 residues. From germline, CDR1 is MNHNS and CDR2 SASEGT. CDR3 sequence (DNA): TGTGCCAGCAGGCCAATGTCCGAAATGAACGCTGAAGCTTTCTTT. Its protein is CASRPMSEMNAEAFF.

This clonotype was recorded a few times. The rearrangement joins TRBV28 to TRBJ1-1; 9 bases match TRBD1. Germline V gives CDR1 MDHEN, CDR2 SYDVKM. With 5 bases clipped from V and 3 bases from J, the junction kept 7 bases outside the gene matches. The CDR3 has 15 amino acids. In nucleotides, the CDR3 is TGTGCCAGCAGTGTCACAGGGGGCTGGGACACTGAAGCTTTCTTT. Translating it yields CASSVTGGWDTEAFF.

The V and J genes are TRBV7-9 and TRBJ1-1; TRBD1 might be the D (6 bases). The germline CDR1 and CDR2 sequences are SEHNR and FQNEAQ (reference sequence). V was clipped by 0 bases and J by 5 bases, with 10 bases between them. CDR3 length: 14 residues. Here the CDR3 DNA reads TGTGCCAGCAGCTTAGCGTCTCAGGGGACTGAAGCTTTCTTT. Amino acid sequence: CASSLASQGTEAFF.

The chain employs TRBV7-6 and TRBJ1-1, with D unresolved. V lost 2 bases, J lost 5 bases, and 9 bases lay in between. CDR1 is SGHVS, CDR2 FNYEAQ, per germline. There are 13 residues in the CDR3. The CDR3 loop reads CASSLKGRTEAFF. CDR3 nucleotide sequence: TGTGCCAGCAGCTTAAAGGGTAGAACTGAAGCTTTCTTT. Using reference TRBV7-6 and TRBJ1-1 for the parts outside the CDR3, the full variable domain is GAGVSQSPRYKVTKRGQDVALRCDPISGHVSLYWYRQALGQGPEFLTYFNYEAQQDKSGLPNDRFSAERPEGSISTLTIQRTEQRDSAMYRCASSLKGRTEAFFGQGTRLTVV.

This clonotype occurred a few times. The chain combines TRBV28 with TRBJ1-1, with a weak D call TRBD1 (5 bases). V lost 6 bases to trimming and J lost 1 base, with 15 bases between them. Germline V gives CDR1 MDHEN, CDR2 SYDVKM. The CDR3 covers 15 residues. CDR3 DNA sequence: TGTGCCAGCAGCCTAGGGGCTTTGGGGAACACTGAAGCTTTCTTT. Its protein product is CASSLGALGNTEAFF.

This clonotype occurred many times. The V and J genes are TRBV3-1 and TRBJ2-1; D is ambiguous. Germline lookup yields CDR1 LGHDT and CDR2 YNNKEL (reference sequence). CDR3 size: 11 residues. Trimming stripped 1 base from V and 9 bases from J, with 4 bases between. In DNA form, the CDR3 reads TGTGCCAGCAGCCAAGGGCCTGAGCAGTTCTTC. Its translation: CASSQGPEQFF.